This TCR beta chain is from a study of blood T cells in healthy people across ages. Alongside a J-beta primer mix, a sample-barcoded 5' primer served in a second PCR lasting 7 to 11 cycles. Each cDNA molecule received a tag from a template-switch adaptor that had 12 random nucleotides. TCRdb processed the 5' RACE reads anew with MiXCR; each CDR3 protein has one entry. The table includes over a million distinct CDR3 sequences, 45% to 70% detected once. Healthy Caucasians from Russia aged roughly 6 to 95 served as donors. PBMCs numbering at least 7 million were isolated per sample. CDR1 is MGHRA and CDR2 is YSYEKL in the germline V gene. With 1 base removed from V and 2 bases from J, the gap between germline ends came to 15 bases. The CDR3 covers 17 residues.

The sequence came from a man aged 18 to 30 in good health. The chain combines TRBV4-1 with TRBJ2-4; a weak D match, TRBD2 (7 bases). The specimen sequenced was blood. The CDR3 sequence is CASSQVPGGSSKNIQYF. For the CDR3, the DNA is TGCGCCAGCAGCCAAGTCCCGGGGGGCTCGTCCAAAAACATTCAGTACTTC.